A single sample gave rise to the 24 T cell receptor beta chains below, sequenced in a study of OX40 agonist ivuxolimab in advanced cancers. Assay used: immunoSEQ multiplex PCR; TCRdb lists only in-frame clones, some missing. Of about 12,000 clones listed, approximately 80% are singletons. The sample was CD4+ or CD8+ T cells sorted from blood, taken in a trial of the OX40 agonist ivuxolimab. The origin of the receptors is an adult with an advanced solid tumor such as melanoma, head and neck, liver or kidney cancer.

The chain has TRBV28 and TRBJ2-1, with 12 bases aligning to TRBD2. Germline V gene sequence: CDR1 MDHEN, CDR2 SYDVKM. The CDR3 contains 14 residues. Trimming at V came to 5 bases and at J to 10 bases, leaving 6 bases not matched to a gene. The CDR3 loop is CASSKGLAGLEQFF. The CDR3 nucleotides are TGTGCCAGCAGTAAAGGACTAGCGGGATTGGAGCAGTTCTTC.

Written as DNA, the CDR3 is TGTGCCAGCAGCGTCGGACAGGGGGCGCTTGCAGATACGCAGTATTTT. This encodes CASSVGQGALADTQYF. This chain connects TRBV9 to TRBJ2-3; 11 bases map to TRBD1. Germline V lookup: CDR1 SGDLS, CDR2 YYNGEE. V lost 2 bases to trimming and J lost 4 bases; unmatched junction nucleotides: 6. The CDR3 contains 16 residues.

On this clone itself: This CDR3 is also generated by other DNA sequences in the sample. The V call is TRBV29-1, the J call TRBJ2-5; the match to TRBD2 covers 7 bases. V trimming: 4 bases; J trimming: 3 bases; junction bases outside the gene matches: 5. Per germline, CDR1 SQVTM and CDR2 ANQGSEA. The CDR3 contains 13 residues. CDR3 in DNA: TGCAGCGTTGTGGCTAGCGGTAAAGAGACCCAGTACTTC. Residues: CSVVASGKETQYF.

V usage is TRBV28 and J usage is TRBJ2-5; D remains ambiguous. Germline V gene lookup returns CDR1 MDHEN and CDR2 SYDVKM. There are 11 residues in the CDR3. Deletions cut 6 bases from V and 7 bases from J, with 9 bases between. CDR3 DNA: TGTGCCAGCAGCCGTACCCCGACCCAGTACTTC. Its translation is CASSRTPTQYF.

This rearrangement joins TRBV4-1 to TRBJ2-7, with 7 positions matching TRBD1. The CDR3 runs to 14 residues. Germline values: CDR1 MGHRA, CDR2 YSYEKL. J gave up 3 bases and V 1 base, and 3 bases lay outside the gene matches. CDR3 nucleotide sequence: TGCGCCAGCAGCCAAGGGGCAGGGGGCTACGAGCAGTACTTC. Protein sequence: CASSQGAGGYEQYF.

V gene TRBV6-1 combines with J gene TRBJ2-6, with D uncertain. The CDR3 sequence is 15 residues long. V lost 1 base and J 0 bases, leaving 4 bases between the germline ends. Germline assignment: CDR1 MNHNS and CDR2 SASEGT. CDR3 in amino acids: CASSEDNSGANVLTF. The CDR3 coding sequence is TGTGCCAGCAGTGAAGACAACTCTGGGGCCAACGTCCTGACTTTC.

The chain recombines TRBV19 with TRBJ1-5, with no clear D. Per germline, CDR1 LNHDA and CDR2 SQIVND (reference sequence). This CDR3 region has 14 residues. Deletions cut 1 base from V and 4 bases from J, with 8 bases between. The CDR3 spells CASSIGEENQPQHF. CDR3 in DNA: TGTGCCAGTAGTATAGGAGAGGAGAATCAGCCCCAGCATTTT. Filled out from reference TRBV19 and TRBJ1-5, the complete variable domain reads DGGITQSPKYLFRKEGQNVTLSCEQNLNHDAMYWYRQDPGQGLRLIYYSQIVNDFQKGDIAEGYSVSREKKESFPLTVTSAQKNPTAFYLCASSIGEENQPQHFGDGTRLSIL.

This chain uses TRBV7-6 with TRBJ2-1; 7 nucleotides align to TRBD1. V gave up 1 base and J gave up 1 base; unmatched junction bases: 1. The CDR3 consists of 15 residues. Per germline, CDR1 SGHVS and CDR2 FNYEAQ. The CDR3 is CASSLDRGSYNEQFF. CDR3 nucleotides: TGTGCCAGCAGCTTAGACAGGGGTTCCTACAATGAGCAGTTCTTC. The full variable domain, with the rest looked up from reference TRBV7-6 and TRBJ2-1, is GAGVSQSPRYKVTKRGQDVALRCDPISGHVSLYWYRQALGQGPEFLTYFNYEAQQDKSGLPNDRFSAERPEGSISTLTIQRTEQRDSAMYRCASSLDRGSYNEQFFGPGTRLTVL.

By share, this clone ranks as medium-sized. The CDR3 nucleotides are TGTGCCAGTAGTACCGGGGACAGATACTATGGCTACACCTTC. It is translated as CASSTGDRYYGYTF. The chain has TRBV19 and TRBJ1-2; TRBD1 matches 7 bases. Germline CDR1 reads LNHDA; CDR2 reads SQIVND (reference sequence). V dropped 4 bases and J dropped 3; count of bases not matched to a gene: 5. The CDR3 spans 14 residues. The full variable domain, in which reference TRBV19 and TRBJ1-2 provide the parts outside the CDR3, is DGGITQSPKYLFRKEGQNVTLSCEQNLNHDAMYWYRQDPGQGLRLIYYSQIVNDFQKGDIAEGYSVSREKKESFPLTVTSAQKNPTAFYLCASSTGDRYYGYTFGSGTRLTVV.

The chain uses TRBV19 and TRBJ1-1; the D is unclear. CDR3 length: 15 residues. Germline assignment: CDR1 LNHDA and CDR2 SQIVND (reference sequence). V lost 3 bases to trimming and J lost 4 bases, with 15 bases between them. The chain's CDR3 is CASSILVGRTTEAFF. CDR3 in DNA: TGTGCCAGTAGTATTCTAGTAGGGAGGACCACTGAAGCTTTCTTT.

V is TRBV5-1 and J is TRBJ1-2; maybe TRBD1 (5 bases). This CDR3 contains 14 residues. Germline V gene data show CDR1 as SGHRS and CDR2 as YFSETQ. V was shortened by 3 bases and J by 4 bases, with 13 bases between the two germline ends. The CDR3 sequence is CASSSAGGGYGYTF. The CDR3 DNA reads as TGCGCCAGCAGCTCAGCGGGGGGTGGCTATGGCTACACCTTC.

This rearrangement joins TRBV11-3 to TRBJ2-7; 8 bases match TRBD1. The CDR3 runs to 16 residues. Germline V gene sequence: CDR1 SGHNT, CDR2 YENEEA. J gave up 0 bases and V 3 bases, and 7 bases lay outside the gene matches. The CDR3 sequence: CASSFFRDRSSYEQYF. The CDR3, as DNA: TGTGCCAGCAGCTTTTTCCGGGACAGGAGCTCCTACGAGCAGTACTTC.

This clone appeared once. The V and J genes are TRBV29-1 and TRBJ2-3; D not resolved. This CDR3 spans 12 amino acids. CDR1 SQVTM and CDR2 ANQGSEA come from the germline V gene. Trimming shortened V by 7 bases and J by 2 bases, and 10 bases separated the two germline ends. CDR3 in amino acids: CSAKPDTDTQYF. CDR3 nucleotides: TGCAGCGCGAAGCCGGACACAGATACGCAGTATTTT.

This chain links TRBV11-2 with TRBJ2-7; 7 nucleotides line up with TRBD1. V was pared by 5 bases and J by 3 bases, with 13 bases of the junction left unmatched. The CDR3 runs to 16 residues. CDR1 and CDR2 from the germline V gene are SGHAT and FQNNGV. Here the CDR3 DNA reads TGTGCCAGCAGCGACAGGGACAGCGCTACCCACTACGAGCAGTACTTC. It is translated as CASSDRDSATHYEQYF.

The V and J genes are TRBV7-8 and TRBJ2-7; 8 bases fit TRBD2. V was pared by 5 bases and J by 2 bases, with 14 bases of the junction left unmatched. Germline loops: CDR1 SGHVS, CDR2 FQNEAQ. The CDR3 length is 17 residues. As DNA, the CDR3 is TGTGCCAGCAGCCCGACTAGCGTCGGACCCACCACCTACGAGCAGTACTTC. Its translation is CASSPTSVGPTTYEQYF.

The chain combines TRBV6-9 with TRBJ2-7; D remains ambiguous. Between the trimmed V and J ends, which lost 4 bases and 5 bases, there was a span of 12 bases. There are 13 residues in the CDR3. Looked up from germline, CDR1 is MNHGY and CDR2 is SVAAGI. CDR3 DNA sequence: TGTGCCAGCAGTTCCCTGATGGAAAACGAGCAGTACTTC. Its translation is CASSSLMENEQYF.

The V gene is TRBV30, the J gene TRBJ1-3; no definite D call. The CDR3 loop spans 12 amino acids. Trimming pared 2 bases from V and 4 bases from J, leaving 6 bases between. Per the germline V gene, CDR1 is GTSNPN and CDR2 is SVGIG (reference sequence). CDR3 sequence (DNA): TGTGCCTGGAGTTCTGCCGGAAACACCATATATTTT. As protein: CAWSSAGNTIYF. Together with reference TRBV30 and TRBJ1-3, the CDR3 gives the full variable domain: SQTIHQWPATLVQPVGSPLSLECTVEGTSNPNLYWYRQAAGRGLQLLFYSVGIGQISSEVPQNLSASRPQDRQFILSSKKLLLSDSGFYLCAWSSAGNTIYFGEGSWLTVV.

This clone was detected only a few times. This rearrangement joins TRBV28 to TRBJ1-1; 8 positions agree with TRBD1. The germline V gene encodes CDR1 MDHEN and CDR2 SYDVKM. J was trimmed by 5 bases and V by 2 bases; bases with no gene match: 7. The CDR3 is 15 residues long. The DNA of the CDR3 is TGTGCCAGCAGTTTAGAAGGACAGGGAGGGACTGAAGCTTTCTTT. Amino acids: CASSLEGQGGTEAFF.

The chain joins TRBV9 to TRBJ1-1; perhaps TRBD1 as D (6 bases). The germline CDR1 and CDR2 sequences are SGDLS and YYNGEE. The germline V and J ends were trimmed by 4 bases and 3 bases, with 13 bases remaining between them. The CDR3 has 14 amino acids. CDR3 in amino acids: CASSPGTTHTEAFF. The CDR3 nucleotides are TGTGCCAGCAGCCCCGGGACAACCCACACTGAAGCTTTCTTT. Full variable domain (outside the CDR3, taken from reference TRBV9 and TRBJ1-1): DSGVTQTPKHLITATGQRVTLRCSPRSGDLSVYWYQQSLDQGLQFLIQYYNGEERAKGNILERFSAQQFPDLHSELNLSSLELGDSALYFCASSPGTTHTEAFFGQGTRLTVV.

The V call is TRBV28, the J call TRBJ2-5, with D possibly TRBD2 on 6 matching bases. This CDR3 region has 16 residues. Per germline, CDR1 MDHEN and CDR2 SYDVKM. Between the trimmed V and J ends, which lost 2 bases and 3 bases, there was a span of 16 bases. The CDR3 DNA follows: TGTGCCAGCAGTTTAGGGACTGGGGCTAGCGAAGAGACCCAGTACTTC. Its translation: CASSLGTGASEETQYF.

The chain uses TRBV4-2 and TRBJ1-1, with D uncertain. V dropped 0 bases and J dropped 2 bases, with 10 bases sitting between them. This CDR3 comprises 15 residues. Germline loops: CDR1 LGHNA, CDR2 YNFKEQ. The CDR3 spells CASSQDLSVNTEAFF. The CDR3, as DNA: TGTGCCAGCAGCCAAGATTTATCAGTTAACACTGAAGCTTTCTTT.

The chain has TRBV2 and TRBJ1-1, with D possibly being TRBD1 (5 bases). V lost 0 bases and J lost 11, with 7 bases in between. The CDR3 runs to 11 residues. Germline V lookup: CDR1 SNHLY, CDR2 FYNNEI. As DNA, the CDR3 is TGTGCCAGCAGTGAAGCGGAGGGGGCTTTCTTT. Translating it yields CASSEAEGAFF.

The chain uses TRBV4-3 and TRBJ2-3, with 8 bases matching TRBD1. This CDR3 has 16 amino acids. CDR1 LGHNA and CDR2 YSLEER come from the germline V gene. The V gene end was trimmed by 4 bases and the J gene end by 4 bases; junction bases not matched to a gene: 10. CDR3 sequence reads: CASSPDRGRLADTQYF. The CDR3 region has the DNA TGCGCCAGCAGCCCCGACAGGGGTAGATTGGCAGATACGCAGTATTTT.

The chain uses TRBV5-6 and TRBJ2-4, with 14 bases fitting TRBD2. CDR3 length: 15 amino acids. Germline lookup yields CDR1 SGHDT and CDR2 YYEEEE. V lost 3 bases and J lost 12; bases outside the gene matches: 8. DNA for the CDR3: TGTGCCAGCAGCTCGGGACTAGCGGGAGTTGTACGTCAGTACTTC. Protein sequence: CASSSGLAGVVRQYF.